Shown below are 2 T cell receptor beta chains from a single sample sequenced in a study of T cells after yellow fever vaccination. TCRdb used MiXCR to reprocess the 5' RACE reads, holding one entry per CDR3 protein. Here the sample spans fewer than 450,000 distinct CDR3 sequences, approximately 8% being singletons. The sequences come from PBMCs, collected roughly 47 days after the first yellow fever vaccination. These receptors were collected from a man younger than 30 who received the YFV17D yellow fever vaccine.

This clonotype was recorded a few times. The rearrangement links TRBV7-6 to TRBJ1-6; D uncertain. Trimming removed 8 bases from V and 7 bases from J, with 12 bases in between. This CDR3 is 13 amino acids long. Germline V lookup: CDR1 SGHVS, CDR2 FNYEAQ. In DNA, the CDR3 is TGTGCCAGCGCCGCCCTCGGGAATTCACCCCTCCACTTT. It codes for CASAALGNSPLHF.

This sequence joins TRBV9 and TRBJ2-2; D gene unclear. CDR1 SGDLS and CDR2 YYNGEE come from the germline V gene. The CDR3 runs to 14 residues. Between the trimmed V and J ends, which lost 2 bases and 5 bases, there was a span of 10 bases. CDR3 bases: TGTGCCAGCAGCGTCCTCCTGGCGACCGGGGAGCTGTTTTTT. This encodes CASSVLLATGELFF.